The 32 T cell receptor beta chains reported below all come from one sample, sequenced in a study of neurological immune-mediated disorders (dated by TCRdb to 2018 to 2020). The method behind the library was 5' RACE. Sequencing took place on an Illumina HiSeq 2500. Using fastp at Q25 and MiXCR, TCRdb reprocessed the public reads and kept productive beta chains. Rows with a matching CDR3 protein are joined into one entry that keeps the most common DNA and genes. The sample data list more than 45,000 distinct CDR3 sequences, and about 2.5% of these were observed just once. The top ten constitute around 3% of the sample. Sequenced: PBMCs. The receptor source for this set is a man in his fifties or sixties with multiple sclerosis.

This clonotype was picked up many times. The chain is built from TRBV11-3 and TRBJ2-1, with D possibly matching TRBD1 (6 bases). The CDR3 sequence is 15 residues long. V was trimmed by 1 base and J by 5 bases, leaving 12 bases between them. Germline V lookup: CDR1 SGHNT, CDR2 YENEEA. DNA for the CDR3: TGTGCCAGCAGCTTAGCTGGGGGCGCGGACAATGAGCAGTTCTTC. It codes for CASSLAGGADNEQFF.

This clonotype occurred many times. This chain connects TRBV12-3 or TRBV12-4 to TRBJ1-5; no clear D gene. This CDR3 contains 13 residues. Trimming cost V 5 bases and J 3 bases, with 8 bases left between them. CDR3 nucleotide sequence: TGTGCCAGCAGTGAAACGAACAATCAGCCCCAGCATTTT. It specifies CASSETNNQPQHF.

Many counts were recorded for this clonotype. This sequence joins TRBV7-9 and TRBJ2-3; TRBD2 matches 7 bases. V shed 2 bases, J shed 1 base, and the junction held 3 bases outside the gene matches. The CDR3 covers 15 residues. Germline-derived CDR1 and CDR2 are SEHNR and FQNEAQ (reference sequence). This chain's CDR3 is CASSLRAGRTDTQYF. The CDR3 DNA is TGTGCCAGCAGCTTAAGAGCGGGACGCACAGATACGCAGTATTTT.

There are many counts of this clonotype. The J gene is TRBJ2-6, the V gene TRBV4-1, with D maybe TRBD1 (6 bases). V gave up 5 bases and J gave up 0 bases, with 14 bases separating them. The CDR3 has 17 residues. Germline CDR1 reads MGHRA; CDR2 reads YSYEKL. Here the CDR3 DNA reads TGCGCCAGCAGCTCGAGGACAGACAACTCTGGGGCCAACGTCCTGACTTTC. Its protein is CASSSRTDNSGANVLTF.

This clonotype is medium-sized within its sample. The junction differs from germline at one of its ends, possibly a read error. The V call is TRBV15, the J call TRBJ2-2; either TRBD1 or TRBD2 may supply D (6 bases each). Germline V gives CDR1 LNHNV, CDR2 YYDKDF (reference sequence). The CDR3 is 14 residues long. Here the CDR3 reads CATSRGTEPGGLFF. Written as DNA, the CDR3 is TGTGCCACCAGCAGAGGGACAGAACCCGGGGGGCTGTTTTTT. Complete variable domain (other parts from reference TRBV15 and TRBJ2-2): DAMVIQNPRYQVTQFGKPVTLSCSQTLNHNVMYWYQQKSSQAPKLLFHYYDKDFNNEADTPDNFQSRRPNTSFCFLDIRSPGLGDTAMYLCATSRGTEPGGLFFGEGSRLTVL.

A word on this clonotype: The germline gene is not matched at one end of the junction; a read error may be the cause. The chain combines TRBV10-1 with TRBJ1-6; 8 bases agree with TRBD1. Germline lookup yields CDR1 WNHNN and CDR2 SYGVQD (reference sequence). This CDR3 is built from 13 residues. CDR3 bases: TGCGCCAGCAGTGGACAGGGGAGATCACCCCTCAACTTT. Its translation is CASSGQGRSPLNF.

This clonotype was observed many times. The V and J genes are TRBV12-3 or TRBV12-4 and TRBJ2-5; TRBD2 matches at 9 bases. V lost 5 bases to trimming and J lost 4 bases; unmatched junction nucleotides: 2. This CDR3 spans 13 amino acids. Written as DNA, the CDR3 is TGTGCCAGCAGTCTGACTAGCGGAGAGACCCAGTACTTC. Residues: CASSLTSGETQYF.

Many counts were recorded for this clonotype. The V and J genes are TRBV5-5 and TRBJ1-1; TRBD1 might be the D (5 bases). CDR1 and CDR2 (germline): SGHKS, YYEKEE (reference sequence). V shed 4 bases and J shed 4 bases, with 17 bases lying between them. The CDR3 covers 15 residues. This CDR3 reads CASSPREAPATEAFF. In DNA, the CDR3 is TGTGCCAGCAGCCCCAGGGAGGCCCCAGCCACTGAAGCTTTCTTT.

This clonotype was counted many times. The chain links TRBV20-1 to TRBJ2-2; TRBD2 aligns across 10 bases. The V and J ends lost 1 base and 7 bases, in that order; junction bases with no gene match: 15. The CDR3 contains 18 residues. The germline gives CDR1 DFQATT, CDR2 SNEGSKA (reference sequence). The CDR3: CSARVGASGGLRGGELFF. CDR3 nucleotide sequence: TGCAGTGCTAGAGTGGGGGCTAGCGGGGGCTTACGCGGCGGGGAGCTGTTTTTT.

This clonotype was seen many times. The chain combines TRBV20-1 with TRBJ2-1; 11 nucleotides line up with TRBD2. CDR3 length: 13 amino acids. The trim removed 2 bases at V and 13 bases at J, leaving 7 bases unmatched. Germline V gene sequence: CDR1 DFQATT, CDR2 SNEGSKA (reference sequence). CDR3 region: CSARTGTSGAQFF. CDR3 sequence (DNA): TGCAGTGCTAGAACCGGGACTAGCGGAGCCCAGTTCTTC.

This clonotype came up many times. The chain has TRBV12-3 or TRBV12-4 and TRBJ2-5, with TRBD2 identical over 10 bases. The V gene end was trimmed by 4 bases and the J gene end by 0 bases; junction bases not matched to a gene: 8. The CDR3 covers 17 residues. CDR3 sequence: CASSSLPSGGNQETQYF. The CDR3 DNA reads TGTGCCAGCAGTTCCTTACCTAGCGGGGGTAACCAAGAGACCCAGTACTTC.

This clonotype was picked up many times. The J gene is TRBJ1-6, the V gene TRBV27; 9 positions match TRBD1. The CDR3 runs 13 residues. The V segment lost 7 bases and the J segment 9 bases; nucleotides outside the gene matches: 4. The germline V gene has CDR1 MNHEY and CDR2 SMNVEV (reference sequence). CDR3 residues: CASTRDRVSPLHF. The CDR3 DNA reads TGTGCCAGCACTCGGGACAGGGTTTCACCCCTCCACTTT.

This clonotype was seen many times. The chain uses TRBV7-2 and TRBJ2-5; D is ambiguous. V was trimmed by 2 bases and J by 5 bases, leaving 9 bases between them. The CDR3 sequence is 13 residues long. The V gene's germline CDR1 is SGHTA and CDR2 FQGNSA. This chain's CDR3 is CASSLQRAETQYF. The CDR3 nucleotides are TGTGCCAGCAGCTTACAAAGGGCCGAGACCCAGTACTTC.

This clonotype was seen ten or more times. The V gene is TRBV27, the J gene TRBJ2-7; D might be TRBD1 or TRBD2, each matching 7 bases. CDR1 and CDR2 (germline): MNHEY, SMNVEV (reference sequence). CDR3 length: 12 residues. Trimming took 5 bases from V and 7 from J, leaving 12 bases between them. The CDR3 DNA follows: TGTGCCAGCAGTCGACAGGGACTAGAGCAGTACTTC. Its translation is CASSRQGLEQYF.

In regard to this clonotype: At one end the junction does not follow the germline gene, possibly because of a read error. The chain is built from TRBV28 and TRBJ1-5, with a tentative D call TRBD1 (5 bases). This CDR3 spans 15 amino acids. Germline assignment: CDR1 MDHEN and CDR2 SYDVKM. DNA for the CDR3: TGTGCCAGCAGTTCCCCGGGAGGGACGGATAAGACCCAGAATTTT. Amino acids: CASSSPGGTDKTQNF.

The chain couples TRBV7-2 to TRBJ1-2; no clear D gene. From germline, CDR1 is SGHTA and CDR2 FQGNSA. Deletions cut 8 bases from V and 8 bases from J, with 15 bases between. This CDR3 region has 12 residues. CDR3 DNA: TGTGCCAGCCGCGAACTTTCCGGGGGCTACACCTTC. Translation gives CASRELSGGYTF. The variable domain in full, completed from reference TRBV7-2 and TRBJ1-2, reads GAGVSQSPSNKVTEKGKDVELRCDPISGHTALYWYRQSLGQGLEFLIYFQGNSAPDKSGLPSDRFSAERTGGSVSTLTIQRTQQEDSAVYLCASRELSGGYTFGSGTRLTVV.

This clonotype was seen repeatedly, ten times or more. CDR3 DNA sequence: TGTGCCAGCAGCTTAACGGGGCTCGGAGATACGCAGTATTTT. It yields the protein CASSLTGLGDTQYF. The V gene is TRBV7-8, the J gene TRBJ2-3; the D call may be TRBD1 or TRBD2 (5 bases each). The length of the CDR3 is 14 residues. Germline V gene data show CDR1 as SGHVS and CDR2 as FQNEAQ. Trimming stripped 2 bases from V and 5 bases from J, with 11 bases between.

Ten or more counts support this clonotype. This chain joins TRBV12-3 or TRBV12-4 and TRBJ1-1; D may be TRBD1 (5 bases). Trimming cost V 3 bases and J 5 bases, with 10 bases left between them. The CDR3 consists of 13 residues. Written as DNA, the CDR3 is TGTGCCAGCAGTTTGGCAGAGGGGACTGAAGCTTTCTTT. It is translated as CASSLAEGTEAFF.

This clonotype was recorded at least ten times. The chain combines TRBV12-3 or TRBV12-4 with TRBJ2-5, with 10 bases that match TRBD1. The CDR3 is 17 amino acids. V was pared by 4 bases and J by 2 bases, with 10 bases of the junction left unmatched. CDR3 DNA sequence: TGTGCCAGCAGTTCGTCGGGACAGGGGCGGAAACAAGAGACCCAGTACTTC. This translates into CASSSSGQGRKQETQYF.

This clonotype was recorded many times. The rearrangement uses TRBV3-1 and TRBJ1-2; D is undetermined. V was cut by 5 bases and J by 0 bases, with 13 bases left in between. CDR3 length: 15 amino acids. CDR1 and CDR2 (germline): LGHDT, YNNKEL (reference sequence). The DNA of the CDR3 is TGTGCCAGCAGCAATGCGGCAGGATCTAACTATGGCTACACCTTC. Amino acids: CASSNAAGSNYGYTF.

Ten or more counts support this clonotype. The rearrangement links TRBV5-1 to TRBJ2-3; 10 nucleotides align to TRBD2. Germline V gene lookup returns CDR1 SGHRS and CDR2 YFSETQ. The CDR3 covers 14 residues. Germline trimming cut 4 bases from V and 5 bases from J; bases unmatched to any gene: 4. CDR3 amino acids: CASSASGGGDTQYF. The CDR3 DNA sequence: TGCGCCAGCAGCGCTAGCGGGGGAGGAGATACGCAGTATTTT.

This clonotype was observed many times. CDR3 loop: CASSEGGGGLYEQYF. The CDR3 region has the DNA TGCGCCAGCAGCGAGGGAGGTGGGGGGCTGTACGAGCAGTACTTC. The chain is built from TRBV5-1 and TRBJ2-7, with D perhaps matching TRBD1 or TRBD2 (6 bases each). The germline V gene encodes CDR1 SGHRS and CDR2 YFSETQ. CDR3 size: 15 residues. Trimming took 4 bases from V and 4 from J, leaving 18 bases between them.

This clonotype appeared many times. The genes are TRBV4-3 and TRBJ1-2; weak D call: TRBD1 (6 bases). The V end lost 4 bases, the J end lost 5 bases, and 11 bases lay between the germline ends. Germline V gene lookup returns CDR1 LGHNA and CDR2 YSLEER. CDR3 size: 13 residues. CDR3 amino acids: CASSPTGQYGYTF. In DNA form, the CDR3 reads TGCGCCAGCAGCCCCACAGGACAGTATGGCTACACCTTC.

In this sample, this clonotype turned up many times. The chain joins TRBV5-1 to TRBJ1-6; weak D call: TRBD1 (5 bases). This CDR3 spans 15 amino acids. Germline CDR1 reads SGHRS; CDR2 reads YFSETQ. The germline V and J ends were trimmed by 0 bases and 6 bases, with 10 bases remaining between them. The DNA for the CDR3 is TGCGCCAGCAGCTTGGAGGGGAACTCTAATTCACCCCTCCACTTT. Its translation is CASSLEGNSNSPLHF.

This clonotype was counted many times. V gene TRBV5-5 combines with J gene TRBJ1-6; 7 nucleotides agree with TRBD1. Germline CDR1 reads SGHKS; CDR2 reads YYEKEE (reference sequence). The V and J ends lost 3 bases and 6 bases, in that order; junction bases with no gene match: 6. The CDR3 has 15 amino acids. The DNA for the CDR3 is TGTGCCAGCAGCTCCTCCGGGACAGCTAATTCACCCCTCCACTTT. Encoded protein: CASSSSGTANSPLHF.

DNA of the CDR3: TGTGCCAGCAGCCGAAACAGGGGGAGCGAGCAGTACTTC. Translated: CASSRNRGSEQYF. The chain couples TRBV7-8 to TRBJ2-7, with 8 bases fitting TRBD1. Germline CDR1 reads SGHVS; CDR2 reads FQNEAQ. Germline trimming cut 5 bases from V and 6 bases from J; bases unmatched to any gene: 6. The CDR3 sequence is 13 residues long.

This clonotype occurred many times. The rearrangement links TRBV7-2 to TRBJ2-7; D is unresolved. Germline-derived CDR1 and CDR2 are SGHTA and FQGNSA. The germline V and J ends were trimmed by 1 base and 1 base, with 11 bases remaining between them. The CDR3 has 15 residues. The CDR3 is CASSLDTSGSYEQYF. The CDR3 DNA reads TGTGCCAGCAGCTTAGACACAAGTGGGTCCTACGAGCAGTACTTC. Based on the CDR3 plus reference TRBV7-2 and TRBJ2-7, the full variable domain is GAGVSQSPSNKVTEKGKDVELRCDPISGHTALYWYRQSLGQGLEFLIYFQGNSAPDKSGLPSDRFSAERTGGSVSTLTIQRTQQEDSAVYLCASSLDTSGSYEQYFGPGTRLTVT.

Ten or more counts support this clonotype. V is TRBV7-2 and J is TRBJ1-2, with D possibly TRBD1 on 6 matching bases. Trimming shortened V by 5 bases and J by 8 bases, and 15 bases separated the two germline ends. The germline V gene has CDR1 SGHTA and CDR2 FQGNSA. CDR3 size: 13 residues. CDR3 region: CASSPTGVYGYTF. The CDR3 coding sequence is TGTGCCAGCAGCCCGACAGGAGTCTACGGCTACACCTTC.

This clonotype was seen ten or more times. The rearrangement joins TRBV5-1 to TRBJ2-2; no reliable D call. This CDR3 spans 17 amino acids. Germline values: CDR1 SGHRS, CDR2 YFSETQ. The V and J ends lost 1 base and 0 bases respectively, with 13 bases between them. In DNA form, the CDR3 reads TGCGCCAGCAGCTTGAATGATCAGACCACGAACACCGGGGAGCTGTTTTTT. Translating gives CASSLNDQTTNTGELFF.

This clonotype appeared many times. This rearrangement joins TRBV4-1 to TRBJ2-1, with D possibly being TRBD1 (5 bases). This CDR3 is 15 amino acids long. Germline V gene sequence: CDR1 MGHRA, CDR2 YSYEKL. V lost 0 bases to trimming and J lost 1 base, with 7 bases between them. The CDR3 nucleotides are TGCGCCAGCAGCCAAGACCAGGGATCCTACAATGAGCAGTTCTTC. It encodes CASSQDQGSYNEQFF.

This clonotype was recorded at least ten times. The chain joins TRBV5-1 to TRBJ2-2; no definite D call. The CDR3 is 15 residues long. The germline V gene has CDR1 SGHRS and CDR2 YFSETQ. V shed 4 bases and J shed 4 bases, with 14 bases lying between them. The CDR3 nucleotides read TGCGCCAGCAGCGGTATTGGAATGGGCACCGGGGAGCTGTTTTTT. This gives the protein CASSGIGMGTGELFF.

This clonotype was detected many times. CDR3 nucleotide sequence: TGCAGCGTTGTCGGGAAAAACATTCAGTACTTC. The encoded protein is CSVVGKNIQYF. The V gene is TRBV29-1, the J gene TRBJ2-4; D gene ambiguous. Trimming pared 4 bases from V and 4 bases from J, leaving 5 bases between. In germline, CDR1 is SQVTM, CDR2 ANQGSEA. The CDR3 consists of 11 residues.